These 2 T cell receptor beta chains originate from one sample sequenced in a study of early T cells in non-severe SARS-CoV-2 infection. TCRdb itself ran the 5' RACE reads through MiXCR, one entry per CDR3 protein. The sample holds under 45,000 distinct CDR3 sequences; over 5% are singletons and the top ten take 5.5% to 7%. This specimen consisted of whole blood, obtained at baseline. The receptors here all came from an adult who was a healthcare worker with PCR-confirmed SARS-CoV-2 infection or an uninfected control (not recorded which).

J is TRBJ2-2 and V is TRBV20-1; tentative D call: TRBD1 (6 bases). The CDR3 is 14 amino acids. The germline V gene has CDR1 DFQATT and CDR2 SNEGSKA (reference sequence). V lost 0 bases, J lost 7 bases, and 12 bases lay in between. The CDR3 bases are TGCAGTGCTAGAGAACAGGGATTGAACGGGGAGCTGTTTTTT. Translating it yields CSAREQGLNGELFF.

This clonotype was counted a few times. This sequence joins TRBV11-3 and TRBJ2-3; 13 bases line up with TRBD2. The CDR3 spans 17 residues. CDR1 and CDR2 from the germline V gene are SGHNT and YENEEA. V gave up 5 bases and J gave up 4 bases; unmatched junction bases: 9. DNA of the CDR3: TGTGCCAGCAGCGAAACCCGGACTAGCGGGAGCTCAGATACGCAGTATTTT. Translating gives CASSETRTSGSSDTQYF.